Below, one T cell receptor beta chain is given with its context. Its antigen is unknown. This entry is derived from a study of cytomegalovirus exposure and HLA in healthy donors. The PCR had 60 Vbeta and 13 Jbeta primers. Measured with immunoSEQ multiplex PCR; TCRdb has only the in-frame clones, and not every one. This table holds approximately 70,000 clones, 74% found once. Study conclusions and caveats: Most TCR sequences were seen very rarely across donors, but some public TCRs occurred in many.

The CDR3 sequence is 13 residues long. The V and J ends lost 5 bases and 12 bases respectively, with 19 bases between them. Looked up from germline, CDR1 is GTSNPN and CDR2 is SVGIG (reference sequence). Although they were nominally healthy when sampled, donors likely had unrecorded immune exposures. The chain employs TRBV30 and TRBJ2-2, with D possibly being TRBD2 (5 bases). The receptor comes from an older woman in good health and CMV-seropositive. The sample consisted of PBMCs. The CDR3 sequence: CAWGGLFVRKLFF. CDR3 coding DNA: TGTGCCTGGGGAGGACTGTTCGTCAGGAAGCTGTTTTTT. The entire variable domain, with the rest obtained from reference TRBV30 and TRBJ2-2, is as follows: SQTIHQWPATLVQPVGSPLSLECTVEGTSNPNLYWYRQAAGRGLQLLFYSVGIGQISSEVPQNLSASRPQDRQFILSSKKLLLSDSGFYLCAWGGLFVRKLFFGEGSRLTVL.